Sequencing of this TCR beta chain was carried out in a study of T-cell memory formation after mild COVID-19. About the study: Clusters of TCRs were largely donor specific.

Amplification by 5'RACE using constant-segment primers produced TCR alpha and TCR beta cDNA libraries that carried sample barcodes and UMIs. TCRdb analysed the 5' RACE reads with MiXCR anew, one entry per CDR3 protein. The table includes nearly 350,000 distinct CDR3 sequences, over 10% detected once. Whole-study results and caveats: Researchers could not confirm that second-wave clones peaking on day 37 targeted SARS-CoV-2. Clones contracting over day 15 to 85 were CD4/CD8 balanced, with later expanders leaning CD4+.

Germline loops: CDR1 LGHDT, CDR2 YNNKEL (reference sequence). V dropped 1 base and J dropped 7 bases, with 10 bases sitting between them. The CDR3 contains 13 residues. This clonotype was seen a handful of times. Its antigen is unidentified. The sequence came from a man aged 18 to 30 who had mild COVID-19 (a few samples of this study predate the infection). Cell type and time point are not known. The specimen was PBMCs or a T cell subset sorted from them (not recorded which). The genes are TRBV3-1 and TRBJ1-2, with D possibly matching TRBD1 (5 bases). The DNA of the CDR3 is TGTGCCAGCAGCCAAGTAGGTCAGGGTGGCTACACCTTC. Its translation is CASSQVGQGGYTF. Full variable domain (outside the CDR3, taken from reference TRBV3-1 and TRBJ1-2): DTAVSQTPKYLVTQMGNDKSIKCEQNLGHDTMYWYKQDSKKFLKIMFSYNNKELIINETVPNRFSPKSPDKAHLNLHINSLELGDSAVYFCASSQVGQGGYTFGSGTRLTVV.